The 5 T cell receptor beta chains below were found in one sample sequenced in a study of T-cell reconstitution after alpha-beta-depleted transplantation in children. Unique molecular identifiers were incorporated into the prepared TCRbeta library. MiXCR, run by TCRdb on the PCR reads, gives a single entry per CDR3 protein. This table has fewer than 350,000 distinct CDR3 sequences, 11% appearing once. This specimen was peripheral blood, taken 180 days after TCRalphabeta/CD19-depleted stem cell transplant. These receptor sequences come from a male patient aged 2-9 years who had a stem cell transplant for chronic granulomatous disease, so the T cells may come from the graft donor.

The table lists this clonotype with many counts. The rearrangement uses TRBV5-1 and TRBJ2-7; TRBD1 might be the D (6 bases). The CDR3 sequence is 14 residues long. V lost 1 base and J 2 bases, leaving 10 bases between the germline ends. CDR1 is SGHRS and CDR2 is YFSETQ in the germline V gene. CDR3: CASSLSWGPYEQYF. For the CDR3, the DNA is TGCGCCAGCAGCTTGTCTTGGGGGCCCTACGAGCAGTACTTC.

This clonotype was seen at least ten times. V usage is TRBV7-9 and J usage is TRBJ2-1; perhaps TRBD1 as D (6 bases). The CDR3 is made up of 17 amino acids. V gave up 1 base and J gave up 4 bases, with 17 bases separating them. The germline V gene encodes CDR1 SEHNR and CDR2 FQNEAQ (reference sequence). CDR3 coding DNA: TGTGCCAGCAGCTTAGGCAAGGACAGTCTGGGGTACAATGAGCAGTTCTTC. Its protein is CASSLGKDSLGYNEQFF.

This clonotype was seen at least ten times. This rearrangement joins TRBV28 to TRBJ2-7; 10 bases map to TRBD2. With V trimmed by 4 bases and J by 1 base, 4 bases remained unmatched. CDR1 and CDR2 from the germline V gene are MDHEN and SYDVKM. The CDR3 has 15 residues. The CDR3 reads CASSSLAGVSYEQYF. In DNA form, the CDR3 reads TGTGCCAGCAGTTCCCTAGCGGGAGTTTCCTACGAGCAGTACTTC.

The CDR3 here is CASSSFWGGRYEQYF. For the CDR3, the DNA is TGTGCCAGCAGCTCCTTTTGGGGGGGCCGCTACGAGCAGTACTTC. V is TRBV11-2 and J is TRBJ2-7; tentatively, D is TRBD2 (7 bases). V lost 4 bases to trimming and J lost 3 bases, with 16 bases between them. The germline V gene encodes CDR1 SGHAT and CDR2 FQNNGV. CDR3 size: 15 residues.

This chain joins TRBV19 and TRBJ2-1, with TRBD2 identical over 7 bases. Unmatched junction bases numbered 8, after V lost 5 bases and J lost 7 bases. The CDR3 has 14 amino acids. In germline, CDR1 is LNHDA, CDR2 SQIVND (reference sequence). As DNA, the CDR3 is TGTGCCAGTAGTTTAGCGGGTTTTACTAATGAGCAGTTCTTC. Amino acid sequence: CASSLAGFTNEQFF.